This T cell receptor beta chain was obtained from a study of cytotoxic CD8 clonotypes in ibrutinib-treated CLL. Across the whole study: Investigators reported 25 or so partial and 2 complete responses; after median 68 months, approximately 15 patients remained remitted and 12 progressed.

CDR1 is GTSNPN, CDR2 SVGIG, per germline (reference sequence). Trimming at V came to 6 bases and at J to 9 bases, leaving 5 bases not matched to a gene. The CDR3 is 12 residues long. Target depth was 1 in 200,000 to 1 in 1 million T cells, about 10x per clonotype. Sequencing used immunoSEQ multiplex PCR; TCRdb keeps in-frame clones, though not all of them. The top ten clones hold about a tenth of a sample with roughly 130,000 clones, around 93% of them seen once. Study results and limitations: A difference in sampling times existed between sustained-remission and progressing patients.

A remark on this clone: Its antigen remains unidentified.

Roughly 2 micrograms of genomic DNA, which was extracted from cryopreserved PBMCs, served as the material used for the TCR beta libraries. The V gene is TRBV30, the J gene TRBJ2-1; 10 positions agree with TRBD2. This TCR came from a human donor with chronic lymphocytic leukemia. Sequenced material: PBMCs, taken after 12 months of ibrutinib treatment. This CDR3 is CACSGTSVEQFF. The CDR3, as DNA: TGTGCCTGCTCCGGGACTAGCGTTGAGCAGTTCTTC.